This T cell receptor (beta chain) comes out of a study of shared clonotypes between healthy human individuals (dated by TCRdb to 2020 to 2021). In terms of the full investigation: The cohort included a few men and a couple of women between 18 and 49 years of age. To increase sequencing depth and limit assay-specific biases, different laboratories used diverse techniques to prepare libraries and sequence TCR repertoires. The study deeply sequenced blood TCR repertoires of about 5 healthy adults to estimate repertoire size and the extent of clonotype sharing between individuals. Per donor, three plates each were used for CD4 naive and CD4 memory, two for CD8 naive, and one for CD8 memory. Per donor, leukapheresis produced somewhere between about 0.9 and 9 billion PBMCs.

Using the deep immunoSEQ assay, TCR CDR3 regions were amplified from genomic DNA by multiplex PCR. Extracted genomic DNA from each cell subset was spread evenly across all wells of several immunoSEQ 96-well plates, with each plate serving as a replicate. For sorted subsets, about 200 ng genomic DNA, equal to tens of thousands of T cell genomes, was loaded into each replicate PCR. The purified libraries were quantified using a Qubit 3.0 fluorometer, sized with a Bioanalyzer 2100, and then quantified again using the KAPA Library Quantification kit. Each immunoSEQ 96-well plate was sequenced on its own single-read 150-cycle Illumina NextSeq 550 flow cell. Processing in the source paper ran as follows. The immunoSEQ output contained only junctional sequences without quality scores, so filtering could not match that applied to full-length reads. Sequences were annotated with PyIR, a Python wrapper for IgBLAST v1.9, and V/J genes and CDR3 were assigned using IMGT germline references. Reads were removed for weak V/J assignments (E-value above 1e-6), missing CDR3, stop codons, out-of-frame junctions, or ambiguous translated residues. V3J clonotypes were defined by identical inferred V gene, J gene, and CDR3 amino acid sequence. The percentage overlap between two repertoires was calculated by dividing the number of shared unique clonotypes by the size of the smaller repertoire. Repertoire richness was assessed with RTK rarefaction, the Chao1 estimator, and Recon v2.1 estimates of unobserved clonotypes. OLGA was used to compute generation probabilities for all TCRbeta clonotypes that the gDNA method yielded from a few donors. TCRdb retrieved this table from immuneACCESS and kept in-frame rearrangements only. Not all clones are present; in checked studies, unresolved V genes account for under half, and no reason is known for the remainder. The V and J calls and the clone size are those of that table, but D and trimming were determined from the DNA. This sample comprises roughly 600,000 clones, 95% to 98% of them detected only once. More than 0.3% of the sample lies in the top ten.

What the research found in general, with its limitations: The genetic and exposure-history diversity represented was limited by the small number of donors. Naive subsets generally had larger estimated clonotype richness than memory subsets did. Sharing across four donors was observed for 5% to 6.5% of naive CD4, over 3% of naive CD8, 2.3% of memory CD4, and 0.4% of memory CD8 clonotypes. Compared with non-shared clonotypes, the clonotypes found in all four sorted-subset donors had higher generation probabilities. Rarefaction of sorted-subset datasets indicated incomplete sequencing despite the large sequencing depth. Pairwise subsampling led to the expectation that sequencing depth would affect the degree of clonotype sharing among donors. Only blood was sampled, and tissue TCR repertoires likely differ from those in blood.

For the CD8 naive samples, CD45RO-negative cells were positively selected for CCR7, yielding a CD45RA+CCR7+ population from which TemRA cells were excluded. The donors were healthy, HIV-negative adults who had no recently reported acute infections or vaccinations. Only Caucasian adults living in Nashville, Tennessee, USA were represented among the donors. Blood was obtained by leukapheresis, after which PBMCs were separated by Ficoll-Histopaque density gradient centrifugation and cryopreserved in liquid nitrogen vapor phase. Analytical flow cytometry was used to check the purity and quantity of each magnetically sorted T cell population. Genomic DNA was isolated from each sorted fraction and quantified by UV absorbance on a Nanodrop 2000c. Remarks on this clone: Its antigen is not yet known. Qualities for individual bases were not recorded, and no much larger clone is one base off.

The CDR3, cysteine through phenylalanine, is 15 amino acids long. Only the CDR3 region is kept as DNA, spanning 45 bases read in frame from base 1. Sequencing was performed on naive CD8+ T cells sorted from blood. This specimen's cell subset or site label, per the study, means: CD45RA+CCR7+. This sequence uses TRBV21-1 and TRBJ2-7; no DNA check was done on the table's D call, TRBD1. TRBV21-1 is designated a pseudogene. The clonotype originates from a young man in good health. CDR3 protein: CAIPCLTGPWYEQYF. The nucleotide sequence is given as TGTGCCATCCCGTGCCTTACAGGGCCATGGTACGAGCAGTACTTC.